This TCR beta chain was observed in a study of blood T cell repertoires in COVID-19. Libraries were prepared by immunoSEQ multiplex PCR; TCRdb keeps only in-frame clonotypes and omits some of them. The sample has 30,000 or so clones, 80% to 90% seen once. Germline trimming cut 0 bases from V and 6 bases from J; bases unmatched to any gene: 1. CDR1 LGHNT and CDR2 FRNRAP come from the germline V gene. CDR3 length: 15 residues. This rearrangement joins TRBV12-5 to TRBJ2-1, with 11 bases identical to TRBD2. This receptor was taken from a woman of 80 years or more with active or convalescent COVID-19. The sample was peripheral blood. The CDR3 protein is CASGLVSGRVNEQFF. In DNA form, the CDR3 reads TGTGCTAGTGGTTTGGTTAGCGGGAGGGTCAATGAGCAGTTCTTC.